This is a list of T cell receptor beta chains from one sample in a study of beta chain features in type 1 diabetes. The data were produced by immunoSEQ multiplex PCR, yet TCRdb's version contains in-frame clones alone and is incomplete. The table lists 310,000 or so clones, 9.5% to 12% of them singletons, with approximately 0.016% in the top ten. Sequencing was performed on naive CD4+ T cells from blood. These receptors were taken from a woman aged 25-40 years in good health. Each CDR3 is given with its conserved first and last residue. A D gene is named only where the DNA matches it firmly. The size of a clone is reported for some rows only, either as once, few or many, or as a class for expanded clones.

TRBJ2-1 | - | TRBV28 | - | CASSSQHRLANSYNEQFF | TGTGCCAGCAGTTCACAACACCGGCTAGCGAACTCCTACAATGAGCAGTTCTTC
TRBJ2-7 | - | TRBV5-4 | few | CASSQDSYEQYF | TGTGCCAGCAGCCAGGACTCGTACGAGCAGTACTTC
TRBJ2-1 | - | TRBV5-1 | - | CASSTDLADSSYNEQFF | TGCGCCAGCAGCACCGACCTAGCGGACAGCTCCTACAATGAGCAGTTCTTC
TRBJ2-6 | - | TRBV9 | few | CASSVVASGANVLTF | TGTGCCAGCAGCGTAGTGGCCTCTGGGGCCAACGTCCTGACTTTC
TRBJ1-1 | - | TRBV29-1 | - | CSVVRNTEAFF | TGCAGCGTTGTGAGGAACACTGAAGCTTTCTTT
TRBJ2-7 | TRBD2 | TRBV4-3 | few | CASSPRLAGSYEQYF | TGCGCCAGCAGCCCTAGACTAGCGGGATCCTACGAGCAGTACTTC
TRBJ2-1 | TRBD2 | TRBV15 | few | CATSLPTSGRANEQFF | TGTGCCACTTCCCTCCCGACTAGCGGGAGGGCGAATGAGCAGTTCTTC
TRBJ2-7 | TRBD2 | TRBV10-3 | - | CATSSGQTYEQYF | TGTGCCACCTCTAGCGGGCAGACCTACGAGCAGTACTTC
TRBJ2-1 | TRBD1 | TRBV7-3 | - | CASSLLSRQGEANEQFF | TGTGCCAGCAGCTTATTATCCCGACAGGGGGAAGCCAATGAGCAGTTCTTC
TRBJ2-3 | TRBD1 | TRBV29-1 | - | CSVEGDRATDTQYF | TGCAGCGTTGAAGGGGACAGGGCCACAGATACGCAGTATTTT
TRBJ2-5 | TRBD2 | TRBV7-8 | - | CASSLLAGGGETQYF | TGTGCCAGCAGCCTACTAGCGGGAGGAGGAGAGACCCAGTACTTC
TRBJ1-1 | - | TRBV7-9 | - | CASSSRGGLNTEAFF | TGTGCCAGCAGCTCAAGGGGGGGCCTGAACACTGAAGCTTTCTTT
TRBJ2-3 | TRBD2 | TRBV15 | few | CATSRLAGVSDTQYF | TGTGCCACCAGCAGACTAGCGGGAGTTTCTGATACGCAGTATTTT
TRBJ2-5 | - | TRBV5-1 | few | CASSSTPGTSQETQYF | TGCGCCAGCAGCTCCACCCCCGGGACATCCCAAGAGACCCAGTACTTC
TRBJ2-1 | TRBD2 | TRBV19 | - | CASGSAGTYNEQFF | TGTGCCAGTGGATCAGCGGGAACCTACAATGAGCAGTTCTTC
TRBJ2-7 | - | TRBV9 | few | CASSGRHPYEQYF | TGTGCCAGCAGCGGCAGACATCCGTACGAGCAGTACTTC
TRBJ2-6 | - | TRBV18 | few | CASSPPLVSGANVLTF | TGTGCCAGCTCACCACCTCTCGTCTCTGGGGCCAACGTCCTGACTTTC
TRBJ2-5 | TRBD1 | TRBV18 | few | CASSTTGGAGETQYF | TGTGCCAGCTCAACGACAGGGGGCGCGGGAGAGACCCAGTACTTC
TRBJ2-3 | TRBD1 | TRBV4-1 | - | CASSQSSTGNTQYF | TGCGCCAGCAGCCAATCCTCGACAGGGAATACGCAGTATTTT
TRBJ2-1 | TRBD2 | TRBV4-3 | - | CASSQDGKRGRWQFF | TGCGCCAGCAGCCAAGATGGTAAGCGGGGGAGGTGGCAGTTCTTC
TRBJ1-2 | - | TRBV15 | - | CATSRDPGLNYGYTF | TGTGCCACCAGCAGAGATCCGGGGTTAAACTATGGCTACACCTTC
TRBJ1-5 | TRBD1 | TRBV30 | few | CAWSVGTGFNQPQHF | TGTGCCTGGAGTGTCGGGACAGGGTTCAATCAGCCCCAGCATTTT
TRBJ2-1 | - | TRBV4-1 | - | CASSATGYNEQFF | TGCGCCAGCAGCGCCACAGGTTACAATGAGCAGTTCTTC
TRBJ2-5 | TRBD1 | TRBV18 | - | CASSPTGAPETQYF | TGTGCCAGCTCACCGACAGGGGCGCCAGAGACCCAGTACTTC
TRBJ2-1 | - | TRBV18 | few | CASSPSLTSSYNEQFF | TGTGCCAGCTCACCGAGCCTGACTAGCTCCTACAATGAGCAGTTCTTC
TRBJ2-7 | TRBD1 | TRBV6-5 | - | CASSYSRTGGYEQYF | TGTGCCAGCAGTTACTCGAGGACAGGGGGGTACGAGCAGTACTTC
TRBJ2-1 | - | TRBV11-3 | - | CASSLAGYEQFF | TGTGCCAGCAGCTTAGCAGGTTACGAGCAGTTCTTC
TRBJ2-7 | TRBD1 | TRBV6-5 | few | CASNRDRVGEQYF | TGTGCCAGCAATCGGGACAGGGTCGGCGAGCAGTACTTC
TRBJ1-1 | TRBD1 | TRBV27 | few | CASGTGGTEAFF | TGTGCCAGCGGGACAGGGGGCACTGAAGCTTTCTTT
TRBJ2-3 | TRBD2 | TRBV7-2 | - | CASSFRAAGGLDTQYF | TGTGCCAGCAGCTTCAGGGCAGCGGGAGGATTAGATACGCAGTATTTT
TRBJ2-7 | - | TRBV9 | few | CASGPQSSYEQYF | TGTGCCAGCGGGCCTCAGAGCTCCTACGAGCAGTACTTC
TRBJ2-5 | - | TRBV28 | - | CAVTEGSDQETQYF | TGTGCCGTCACCGAGGGCAGCGACCAAGAGACCCAGTACTTC
TRBJ2-4 | - | TRBV7-2 | - | CASSSLRQFGIQYF | TGTGCCAGCAGCTCCTTGAGGCAATTCGGCATTCAGTACTTC
TRBJ2-5 | - | TRBV14 | few | CASSQASGKETQYF | TGTGCCAGCAGCCAAGCATCAGGGAAAGAGACCCAGTACTTC
TRBJ1-3 | TRBD1 | TRBV4-3 | - | CASRPTGSSGNTIYF | TGCGCCAGCAGACCGACAGGGAGCTCTGGAAACACCATATATTTT
TRBJ1-5 | TRBD1 | TRBV27 | - | CASSPMTGVNQPQHF | TGTGCCAGCAGTCCGATGACAGGGGTAAATCAGCCCCAGCATTTT
TRBJ1-1 | - | TRBV4-3 | few | CASSLGLSTEAFF | TGCGCCAGCAGCCTAGGACTGAGCACTGAAGCTTTCTTT
TRBJ2-5 | TRBD2 | TRBV5-4 | - | CASSPGLAEGETQYF | TGTGCCAGCAGCCCGGGACTAGCGGAGGGAGAGACCCAGTACTTC
TRBJ2-5 | - | TRBV28 | - | CASSLWGRKGEETQYF | TGTGCCAGCAGTTTATGGGGCAGGAAGGGAGAAGAGACCCAGTACTTC
TRBJ1-1 | - | TRBV18 | few | CASSLIKEGTEAFF | TGTGCCAGCTCACTTATTAAGGAGGGCACTGAAGCTTTCTTT
TRBJ2-1 | - | TRBV4-3 | - | CASSQEPGGNYNEQFF | TGCGCCAGCAGCCAAGAGCCCGGCGGGAACTACAATGAGCAGTTCTTC
TRBJ2-5 | TRBD2 | TRBV6-5 | - | CASRSSGRGETQYF | TGTGCCAGCAGATCTAGCGGGAGGGGGGAGACCCAGTACTTC
TRBJ2-7 | - | TRBV18 | few | CASSPDFRYEQYF | TGTGCCAGCTCACCCGACTTCCGCTACGAGCAGTACTTC
TRBJ2-3 | - | TRBV14 | few | CASSQGRRYRTDTQYF | TGTGCCAGCAGCCAAGGGAGGCGGTATCGCACAGATACGCAGTATTTT
TRBJ2-2 | TRBD2 | TRBV4-3 | - | CASSQAPVGGSGELFF | TGCGCCAGCAGCCAAGCTCCCGTGGGGGGGAGCGGGGAGCTGTTTTTT
TRBJ2-1 | TRBD2 | TRBV20-1 | - | CSVAGDNEQFF | TGCAGTGTAGCGGGAGACAATGAGCAGTTCTTC
TRBJ2-1 | TRBD2 | TRBV28 | - | CASSPSGRRNEQFF | TGTGCCAGCAGCCCTTCCGGGAGGAGGAATGAGCAGTTCTTC
TRBJ2-7 | - | TRBV7-2 | few | CASSSLVGQYF | TGTGCCAGCAGCTCCCTGGTCGGGCAGTACTTC